This TCR beta chain was recovered during a study of T cell repertoires in cytomegalovirus infection. Study overall: Through public TCR beta signatures, both CMV infection and matching HLA type were indicated. Study-wide points: Identification of carriers of CMV plus the relevant HLA was achieved through cumulative public TCR beta family frequency. HLA-C-restricted CMV clonotypes gave the most frequent clonotype in two of eight donors.

V was clipped by 7 bases and J by 1 base, with 9 bases between them. Germline loops: CDR1 SGHTA, CDR2 FQGNSA. This CDR3 has 13 amino acids. TCRdb analysed the reads with MiXCR anew, one entry per CDR3 protein. This table has a few hundred thousand distinct CDR3 sequences, about 23% appearing once. This clonotype occurred many times. Its antigen is as yet unknown. The clonotype originates from a human donor in good health (CMV status not recorded). Some clones in this sample may be carry-over from other donors' samples. This rearrangement joins TRBV7-2 to TRBJ2-3; D is unresolved. The sample consisted of CD8+ T cells from PBMCs. The CDR3 is CASKRTGTDTQYF. The CDR3 DNA is TGTGCCAGCAAGAGAACAGGCACAGATACGCAGTATTTT.